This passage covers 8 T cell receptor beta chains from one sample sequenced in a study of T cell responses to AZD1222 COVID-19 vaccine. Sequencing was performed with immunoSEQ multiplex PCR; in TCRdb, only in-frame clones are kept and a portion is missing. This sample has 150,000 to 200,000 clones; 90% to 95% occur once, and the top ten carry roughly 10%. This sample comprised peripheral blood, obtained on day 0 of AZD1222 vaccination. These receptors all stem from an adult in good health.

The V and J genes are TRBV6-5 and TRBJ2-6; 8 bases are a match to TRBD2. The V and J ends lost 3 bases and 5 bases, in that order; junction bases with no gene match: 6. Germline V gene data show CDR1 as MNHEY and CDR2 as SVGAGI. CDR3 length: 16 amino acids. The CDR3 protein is CASSYFSGIRANVLTF. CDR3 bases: TGTGCCAGCAGTTATTTTAGCGGGATAAGGGCCAACGTCCTGACTTTC.

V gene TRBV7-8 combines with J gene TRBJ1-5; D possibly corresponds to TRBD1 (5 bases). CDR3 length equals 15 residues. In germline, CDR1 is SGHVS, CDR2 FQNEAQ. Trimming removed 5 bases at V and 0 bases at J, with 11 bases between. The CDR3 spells CASSPTENSNQPQHF. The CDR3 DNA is TGTGCCAGCAGCCCGACAGAGAATAGCAATCAGCCCCAGCATTTT.

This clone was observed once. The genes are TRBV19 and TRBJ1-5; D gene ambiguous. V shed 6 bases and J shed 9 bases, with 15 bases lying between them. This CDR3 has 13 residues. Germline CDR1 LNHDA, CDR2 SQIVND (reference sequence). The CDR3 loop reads CASSQDGGRPQHF. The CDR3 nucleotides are TGTGCCAGTAGCCAGGACGGCGGGCGGCCCCAGCATTTT.

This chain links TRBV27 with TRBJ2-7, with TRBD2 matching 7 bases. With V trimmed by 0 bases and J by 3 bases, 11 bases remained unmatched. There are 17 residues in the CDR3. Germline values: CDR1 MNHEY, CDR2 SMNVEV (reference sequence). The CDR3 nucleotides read TGTGCCAGCAGTTTATCTGGCCTCCATCCGGGAGGCTACGAGCAGTACTTC. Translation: CASSLSGLHPGGYEQYF.

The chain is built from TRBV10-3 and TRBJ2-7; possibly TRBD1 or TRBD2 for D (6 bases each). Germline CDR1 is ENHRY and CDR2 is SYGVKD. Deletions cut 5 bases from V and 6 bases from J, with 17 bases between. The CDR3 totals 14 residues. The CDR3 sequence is CAISPEGGRPEQYF. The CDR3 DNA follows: TGTGCCATCAGTCCCGAGGGGGGAAGGCCCGAGCAGTACTTC.

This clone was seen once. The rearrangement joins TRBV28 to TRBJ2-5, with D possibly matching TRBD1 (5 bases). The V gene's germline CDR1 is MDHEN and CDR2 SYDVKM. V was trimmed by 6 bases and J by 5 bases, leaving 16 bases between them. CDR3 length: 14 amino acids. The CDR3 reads CASSGQIEGETQYF. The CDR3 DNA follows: TGTGCCAGCAGCGGACAAATCGAAGGGGAGACCCAGTACTTC.

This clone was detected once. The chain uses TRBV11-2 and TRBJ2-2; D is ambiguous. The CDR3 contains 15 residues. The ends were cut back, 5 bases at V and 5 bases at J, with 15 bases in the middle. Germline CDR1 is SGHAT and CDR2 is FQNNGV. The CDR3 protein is CASSLKGRFTGELFF. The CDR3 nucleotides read TGTGCCAGCAGCCTCAAGGGTAGATTTACCGGGGAGCTGTTTTTT.

The CDR3 protein is CASSPAGVRNTIYF. The DNA for the CDR3 is TGTGCCAGCAGTCCGGCAGGGGTCAGAAACACCATATATTTT. This chain links TRBV6-5 with TRBJ1-3, with D tentatively TRBD1 (6 bases). The CDR3 loop spans 14 amino acids. Trimming stripped 5 bases from V and 5 bases from J, with 13 bases between. Germline-derived CDR1 and CDR2 are MNHEY and SVGAGI.